Sequencing of this TCR beta chain was carried out in a study of CD8 T cells in ankylosing spondylitis. Quantitative 5'-RACE was performed with molecular barcodes, and it yielded the TCR beta libraries. TCRdb fed the 5' RACE reads into MiXCR, producing one record per CDR3 protein. The table includes 100,000 to 150,000 distinct CDR3 sequences, approximately 6.8% detected once. Study-wide findings and caveats: In ankylosing spondylitis patients, matched synovial fluid reportedly showed significant enrichment of disease-linked clones.

This clonotype was counted only a few times. The antigen is undetermined. The specimen sequenced was blood, either unsorted or a sorted T cell fraction (not recorded which). The receptor was derived from a male donor with ankylosing spondylitis or in good health (not recorded which).

The CDR3 loop reads CASSLGTASSSYNEQFF. In nucleotides, the CDR3 is TGCGCCAGCAGCCTAGGGACGGCATCTAGCTCCTACAATGAGCAGTTCTTC. This sequence joins TRBV5-1 and TRBJ2-1; D is possibly TRBD1 or TRBD2 (5 bases each). The CDR3 runs 17 residues. Germline CDR1 SGHRS, CDR2 YFSETQ. Trimming stripped 4 bases from V and 0 bases from J, with 17 bases between.